This record concerns one T cell receptor beta chain sequence. The antigen is not known. The sample is drawn from a study of T cell responses to AZD1222 COVID-19 vaccine. General study results and limits: Of spike-specific TCRs, nearly half reportedly target regions left unmutated in variants. The donors showed a predominance of white British ancestry and of females, with possible underestimation of clonal diversity. The number of AZD1222 recipients seropositive at baseline was only five to seven. Spike-wide vaccine-associated CD4 TCRs dominated at 160-218 and 743-854.

TCRdb keeps only in-frame clones here, not all; method: immunoSEQ multiplex PCR. This table holds some 110,000 clones, more than 75% found once. The source was peripheral blood, collected 28 days after the second AZD1222 dose. The receptor was isolated from an adult who received the AZD1222 COVID-19 vaccine.

Here the CDR3 reads CASSLFVDTLGNQPQHF. In DNA, the CDR3 is TGTGCCAGCAGTTTATTTGTGGATACTTTAGGCAATCAGCCCCAGCATTTT. The J gene is TRBJ1-5, the V gene TRBV27; D is ambiguous. Germline V gene data show CDR1 as MNHEY and CDR2 as SMNVEV (reference sequence). The CDR3 totals 17 residues. The V gene lost 1 base and the J gene lost 2 bases, with 15 bases spanning the gap.